This TCR beta chain was observed in a study of blood T cell repertoires in COVID-19 (dated by TCRdb to the early 2020s). About the investigation overall: Samples from collaborators originated in the United States, Italy and Spain and spanned both the acute and convalescent phases of COVID-19. The prospective study material was composed of cDNA or gDNA derived from T cells, B-cell-depleted T cells, or PBMCs. Deeply sampled blood TCRbeta repertoires from subjects exposed to, actively infected with, or recovered from COVID-19 were included in the dataset. The repertoires were made available in a free public database intended to serve as a resource for research on the immune response to SARS-CoV-2. The samples were drawn from two sources: the first 160 participants of the ongoing ImmuneRACE study, and 950 to 1,500 subjects contributed by 6 global collaborators. A de-identified subject ID, COVID-19 status, age in years and sex were almost always included in the sample metadata. Where available, HLA class I and class II types were taken from metadata supplied by the sample provider and were not determined by assay-based typing. Paper-wide results and their limitations: How much clinical and demographic metadata was included differed by source and by participant, and the metadata was provided uncurated.

From its cysteine to its phenylalanine, the CDR3 spans 13 amino acids. Only the CDR3 portion is preserved as DNA: 39 bases, with reading frame beginning at the first base. Via the germline V gene, CDR1 is KGHDR and CDR2 SFDVKD. Cut back by 3 bases and 4 bases, the V and J ends lie 7 bases apart. TCRbeta CDR3 regions were amplified from genomic DNA by means of the immunoSEQ Assay, a bias-controlled multiplex PCR. Per the source publication's procedure: Nucleated cell counts per sample were estimated from amplification of reference gene primers within the assay. To quantify the absolute abundance of each unique TCRbeta CDR3 rearrangement, sequence reads were collapsed and filtered. For each sample, productive Simpson clonality was calculated as the square root of Simpson's diversity index over productive rearrangements. TCRdb retrieved this table from immuneACCESS and kept in-frame rearrangements only. Not all clones are present; in checked studies, unresolved V genes account for under half, and no reason is known for the remainder. That table supplies the V and J calls and clone size; D and trimming were determined from the DNA. This sample has a few hundred thousand clones in its table, and around 80% of those were observed once. Together, the top ten hold 3.5% to 5% of the sample.

As to this clone: The antigen it binds to is not known. The record has no base qualities; no much larger clone is one base away.

Participants in the prospective study were enrolled through a virtual design, were aged about 18 to 90 years, and lived in 24 United States geographic areas. To assign participants to cohorts, the prospective study relied on clinical history that participants themselves reported in a screening survey and a study questionnaire. Each participant in the prospective study had whole blood, serum and a nasopharyngeal or oropharyngeal swab collected by mobile phlebotomists. Prospective study participants could optionally give additional blood draws and questionnaires over an approximately 2-month period. Prospective study blood samples were shipped either frozen or at room temperature before DNA extraction.

This chain joins TRBV24-1 to TRBJ2-3; the D segment cannot be called with confidence. This clonotype was obtained from a man younger than 40 with acute COVID-19. The sequenced material came from PBMCs or T cells enriched from blood (not recorded which). The CDR3 corresponds to CATSDAPADTQYF. The bases are TGTGCCACCAGTGATGCCCCGGCAGATACGCAGTATTTT.